This record covers a single TCR beta chain. Its antigen is currently unknown. The junction does not match germline at one end; this may be a read error. The data were taken from a study of T cells in Graves' hyperthyroidism and ophthalmopathy. Study findings and constraints: From stable hyperthyroidism, ophthalmopathy was set apart by a 13 V-J model. Blood also held most thyroid clonotypes expanded beyond 0.001.

Germline V gene data show CDR1 as LGHDT and CDR2 as YNNKEL (reference sequence). The CDR3 has 13 residues. RNA transcripts provided the source from which TCR beta CDR3 regions were amplified. The TCR CDR3 was amplified in a first-round RT-PCR using the HTBI primer set. Via MiXCR, TCRdb re-called the multiplex PCR reads, giving one row per CDR3 protein. This sample carries around 620,000 distinct CDR3 sequences, just over 45% of them seen once, and the ten largest clones take around 19%. This receptor was taken from an adult woman with Graves' disease, either hyperthyroidism or ophthalmopathy (not recorded which). Sequencing was performed on peripheral blood or thyroid tissue (not recorded which). V is TRBV3-1 and J is TRBJ1-1; no clear D gene. CDR3 amino acids: CVSSQVGDTEAFF. The CDR3 coding sequence is TGTGTCAGCAGCCAAGTGGGAGACACTGAAGCTTTCTTT.